A selection of T cell receptor beta chains follows, all from one sample in a study of Tregs in tolerant kidney transplant recipients. Method: immunoSEQ multiplex PCR; TCRdb's copy keeps in-frame clones and lacks some. The data contain about 94,000 clones, 80% to 95% of them singletons. The input for sequencing was CD4+ T cells from blood, taken before the transplant. These receptors originate from a human donor who received a combined kidney and bone marrow transplant. Each CDR3 is given with its conserved first and last residue. Each record gives: D gene, J gene, clone size, V gene, CDR3 DNA, CDR3 protein. D genes are given only for firm matches. Expanded clones get a size class; other rows say once, few or many, or leave the size out.

TRBD2,TRBJ2-3,NA,TRBV4-1,TGCGCCAGCAGCCCCAGGGCACTAGCGGGAGCAGATACGCAGTATTTT,CASSPRALAGADTQYF
NA,TRBJ1-1,NA,TRBV30,TGTGCCTGGACTCAGGGGTTCACTGAAGCTTTCTTT,CAWTQGFTEAFF
TRBD2,TRBJ2-1,NA,TRBV10-3,TGTGCCATCAGTGAGTCACGGACTAGCGGGGGGAAGAATGAGCAGTTCTTC,CAISESRTSGGKNEQFF
NA,TRBJ2-1,NA,TRBV5-1,TGCGCCAGCAGCTTGGGTGGGCTAGCAGACTACAATGAGCAGTTCTTC,CASSLGGLADYNEQFF
TRBD2,TRBJ2-7,NA,TRBV7-8,TGTGCCAGCATACGACTAGCGGGATCCGTTTACGAGCAGTACTTC,CASIRLAGSVYEQYF
NA,TRBJ2-2,NA,TRBV7-9,TGTGCCAGCAGCCTGGCAGGGGACACCGGGGAGCTGTTTTTT,CASSLAGDTGELFF
TRBD1,TRBJ2-7,NA,TRBV28,TGTGCCAGCAGTTCACCCGGGACAGGGGGCTACGAGCAGTACTTC,CASSSPGTGGYEQYF
NA,TRBJ2-1,NA,TRBV18,TGTGCCAGCTCACCACCGACAGTAGTCTACAATGAGCAGTTCTTC,CASSPPTVVYNEQFF
NA,TRBJ2-5,NA,TRBV18,TGTGCCAGCTCACCTTCAGGGTACGAGACCCAGTACTTC,CASSPSGYETQYF
TRBD2,TRBJ2-5,NA,TRBV29-1,TGCAGCGTTGACTCCAGCGGGGGGGGACGGACCCAGTACTTC,CSVDSSGGGRTQYF
NA,TRBJ1-2,NA,TRBV6-5,TGTGCCAGCAGTTCGGCAGGGATGAGTTGGAGCTATGGCTACACCTTC,CASSSAGMSWSYGYTF
TRBD1,TRBJ1-1,NA,TRBV4-3,TGCGCCAGCAGCCAAGAGTGGGACAGGGGTGCTGAAGCTTTCTTT,CASSQEWDRGAEAFF
TRBD2,TRBJ2-2,NA,TRBV5-1,TGCGCCAGCAGTGTGACTAGCGGGACGACCACCGGGGAGCTGTTTTTT,CASSVTSGTTTGELFF
NA,TRBJ2-7,NA,TRBV28,TGTGCCAGCAGGTCGAGCGGGGCAGGGGTCTCCTACGAGCAGTACTTC,CASRSSGAGVSYEQYF
NA,TRBJ1-1,NA,TRBV4-1,TGCGCCAGCAGCCAAGATCAGGGCGGAGAAGCTTTCTTT,CASSQDQGGEAFF
TRBD1,TRBJ2-2,NA,TRBV6-4,TGTGCCAGCATGCGCTTTTTCGACGGGACAGGGCCAAACACCGGGGAGCTGTTTTTT,CASMRFFDGTGPNTGELFF
TRBD1,TRBJ2-7,NA,TRBV5-6,TGTGCCAGCAGGAGGACAGGGACCTACGAGCAGTACTTC,CASRRTGTYEQYF
NA,TRBJ2-5,NA,TRBV7-2,TGTGCCAGCAGCTCTCAGGAGACCCAGTACTTC,CASSSQETQYF
TRBD1,TRBJ1-1,NA,TRBV4-3,TGCGCCAGCAGTAACAGGGGAACCACTGAAGCTTTCTTT,CASSNRGTTEAFF
NA,TRBJ1-5,NA,TRBV7-2,TGTGCCAGCAGCCCCAGGGGCGACAGGTATAGCAATCAGCCCCAGCATTTT,CASSPRGDRYSNQPQHF
NA,TRBJ2-3,NA,TRBV12-5,TGTGCTAGTGCCTGGGGGGGGGCGCAGGGAGATACGCAGTATTTT,CASAWGGAQGDTQYF
NA,TRBJ1-3,NA,TRBV6-5,TGTGCCAGCAGACCAGGACAGCACTCTGGAAACACCATATATTTT,CASRPGQHSGNTIYF
TRBD2,TRBJ2-1,NA,TRBV11-3,TGTGCCACCCGGGGGGGGAATGATTACAATGAGCAGTTCTTC,CATRGGNDYNEQFF
TRBD2,TRBJ2-1,NA,TRBV7-8,TGTGCCAGCAGCGTTTCTAGCGGGGGGCACCTCATAAACAATGAGCAGTTCTTC,CASSVSSGGHLINNEQFF
TRBD1,TRBJ2-7,NA,TRBV6-6,TGTGCCAGCAGACCCGGACAGGGTGGCTACGAGCAGTACTTC,CASRPGQGGYEQYF
TRBD2,TRBJ2-7,NA,TRBV4-2,TGTGCCAGCAGCCCGCATTCCAGCGGGAGCAACGCCTACGAGCAGTACTTC,CASSPHSSGSNAYEQYF
TRBD1,TRBJ2-2,NA,TRBV11-1,TGTGCCAGCACCGAGGGGGCAGGCTTGAACACCGGGGAGCTGTTTTTT,CASTEGAGLNTGELFF
NA,TRBJ1-1,NA,TRBV20-1,TGCAGTGCGCGGACAGTGTTTGAAGCTTTCTTT,CSARTVFEAFF
TRBD1,TRBJ1-6,NA,TRBV11-2,TGTGCCAGCAGCTTAACCAGACAGGGGCCTGGTTCACCCCTCCACTTT,CASSLTRQGPGSPLHF
TRBD2,TRBJ2-1,NA,TRBV7-7,TGTGCCAGCAGCCCACGACTAGCGGGGGGCCAGGAGGAGCAGTTCTTC,CASSPRLAGGQEEQFF
TRBD1,TRBJ2-5,once,TRBV30,TGTGCCTGGAGGACAGGGGCGGTGGAGACCCAGTACTTC,CAWRTGAVETQYF
TRBD1,TRBJ1-5,NA,TRBV19,TGTGCCAGTAGTACTGGGACAGGATATAGCAATCAGCCCCAGCATTTT,CASSTGTGYSNQPQHF
NA,TRBJ1-6,NA,TRBV7-9,TGTGCCAGCAGCTTAGAACAGAATAATTCCCCCCTCCACTTT,CASSLEQNNSPLHF
NA,TRBJ1-5,NA,TRBV2,TGTGCCAGCAGCATTACGGGTCAGCCCCAGCATTTT,CASSITGQPQHF
TRBD1,TRBJ2-7,NA,TRBV7-2,TGTGCCAGCAGCTTAGGGACAGGGTTCTCCTACGAGCAGTACTTC,CASSLGTGFSYEQYF
NA,TRBJ1-2,NA,TRBV2,TGTGCCAGCGGGGGCAGGGACTATGGCTACACCTTC,CASGGRDYGYTF
TRBD2,TRBJ2-1,NA,TRBV5-4,TGTGCCAGCAGCCCAACTAGCGGGGGGCCGAGTTTCTCCTACAATGAGCAGTTCTTC,CASSPTSGGPSFSYNEQFF
NA,TRBJ2-7,NA,TRBV11-3,TGTGCCAGCAGCTTAGCCAGCTACGAGCAGTACTTC,CASSLASYEQYF